Listed below are T cell receptor beta chains from one sample, sequenced in a study of T cell responses to AZD1222 COVID-19 vaccine. Sequencing was performed with immunoSEQ multiplex PCR; in TCRdb, only in-frame clones are kept and a portion is missing. The sample has 98,000 or so clones, approximately 88% seen once. The sample in question was peripheral blood, obtained on day 0 of AZD1222 vaccination. All receptors derive from an adult in good health. Both conserved end residues are part of each CDR3. The order of the fields is V gene, J gene, D gene, clone size, CDR3 protein, CDR3 DNA. A D gene is named only where the DNA matches it firmly. Clone size appears in some rows only: once, few, many, or a class for an expanded clone.

V gene: TRBV28; J gene: TRBJ2-3; D gene: TRBD2; clone size: few; CDR3 protein: CASRTSVITDTQYF; CDR3 DNA: TGTGCCAGCCGGACTAGCGTAATCACAGATACGCAGTATTTT
V gene: TRBV4-2; J gene: TRBJ1-1; D gene: NA; clone size: NA; CDR3 protein: CASTRTLLTEAFF; CDR3 DNA: TGTGCCAGCACCCGGACCCTCCTGACTGAAGCTTTCTTT
V gene: TRBV14; J gene: TRBJ1-6; D gene: NA; clone size: NA; CDR3 protein: CASSQDHAILPLHF; CDR3 DNA: TGTGCCAGCAGCCAAGATCATGCCATCCTGCCCCTCCACTTT
V gene: TRBV9; J gene: TRBJ2-7; D gene: NA; clone size: NA; CDR3 protein: CASSTAGSRGAEQYF; CDR3 DNA: TGTGCCAGCAGCACTGCAGGGTCACGAGGGGCCGAGCAGTACTTC
V gene: TRBV5-1; J gene: TRBJ1-2; D gene: NA; clone size: few; CDR3 protein: CASSSYVPGRGNYGYTF; CDR3 DNA: TGCGCCAGCAGCTCCTACGTCCCGGGACGGGGGAACTATGGCTACACCTTC
V gene: TRBV19; J gene: TRBJ2-1; D gene: NA; clone size: few; CDR3 protein: CASKGRSYNEQFF; CDR3 DNA: TGTGCCAGTAAAGGGAGGTCCTACAATGAGCAGTTCTTC
V gene: TRBV29-1; J gene: TRBJ2-7; D gene: TRBD1; clone size: NA; CDR3 protein: CSVRQGGPYEQYF; CDR3 DNA: TGCAGCGTCCGACAGGGTGGGCCCTACGAGCAGTACTTC
V gene: TRBV7-2; J gene: TRBJ2-2; D gene: NA; clone size: NA; CDR3 protein: CASSYFTGAITGELFF; CDR3 DNA: TGTGCCAGCAGCTATTTTACGGGGGCTATCACCGGGGAGCTGTTTTTT
V gene: TRBV11-3; J gene: TRBJ2-4; D gene: NA; clone size: NA; CDR3 protein: CASKGEGVNIQYF; CDR3 DNA: TGTGCCAGCAAGGGGGAGGGGGTAAACATTCAGTACTTC
V gene: TRBV30; J gene: TRBJ1-1; D gene: NA; clone size: once; CDR3 protein: CAWTASMNTEAFF; CDR3 DNA: TGTGCCTGGACAGCTAGCATGAACACTGAAGCTTTCTTT
V gene: TRBV6-5; J gene: TRBJ1-1; D gene: TRBD1; clone size: NA; CDR3 protein: CASTTGTGEAFF; CDR3 DNA: TGTGCCAGCACCACCGGGACAGGGGAAGCTTTCTTT
V gene: TRBV3-1/TRBV3-2; J gene: TRBJ2-7; D gene: NA; clone size: NA; CDR3 protein: CASSPLRGGSYEQYF; CDR3 DNA: TGTGCCAGCAGCCCACTTAGGGGGGGCTCCTACGAGCAGTACTTC
V gene: TRBV11-2; J gene: TRBJ2-1; D gene: NA; clone size: few; CDR3 protein: CASSLAGTTTRLVQFF; CDR3 DNA: TGTGCCAGCAGCCTGGCCGGGACAACGACTAGATTGGTGCAGTTCTTC
V gene: TRBV19; J gene: TRBJ2-2; D gene: NA; clone size: NA; CDR3 protein: CASSIEVGGRVSGELFF; CDR3 DNA: TGTGCCAGTAGTATAGAGGTTGGAGGCAGGGTCTCCGGGGAGCTGTTTTTT
V gene: TRBV18; J gene: TRBJ2-1; D gene: NA; clone size: NA; CDR3 protein: CASSPRFQDGQNNEQFF; CDR3 DNA: TGTGCCAGCTCACCACGCTTCCAGGACGGTCAGAACAATGAGCAGTTCTTC
V gene: TRBV3-1/TRBV3-2; J gene: TRBJ1-1; D gene: NA; clone size: NA; CDR3 protein: CASSQADSRAFF; CDR3 DNA: TGTGCCAGCAGCCAAGCCGACAGTAGAGCTTTCTTT
V gene: TRBV7-9; J gene: TRBJ2-7; D gene: NA; clone size: NA; CDR3 protein: CASSSFSGLFLYEQYF; CDR3 DNA: TGTGCCAGCAGCTCGTTCAGTGGACTTTTTCTCTACGAGCAGTACTTC
V gene: TRBV7-2; J gene: TRBJ2-1; D gene: NA; clone size: NA; CDR3 protein: CASSLVGQGIDEQFF; CDR3 DNA: TGTGCCAGCAGCTTAGTAGGCCAGGGTATCGATGAGCAGTTCTTC
V gene: TRBV7-9; J gene: TRBJ1-6; D gene: NA; clone size: NA; CDR3 protein: CASSLGAGVYNSPLHF; CDR3 DNA: TGTGCCAGCAGCTTGGGAGCAGGGGTTTATAATTCACCCCTCCACTTT
V gene: TRBV6-2/TRBV6-3; J gene: TRBJ2-3; D gene: TRBD2; clone size: NA; CDR3 protein: CASSRLADTQYF; CDR3 DNA: TGTGCCAGCAGCAGACTAGCGGATACGCAGTATTTT
V gene: TRBV3-1/TRBV3-2; J gene: TRBJ2-3; D gene: NA; clone size: NA; CDR3 protein: CASSQLSTDTQYF; CDR3 DNA: TGTGCCAGCAGCCAACTAAGCACAGATACGCAGTATTTT
V gene: TRBV21-1; J gene: TRBJ1-1; D gene: NA; clone size: NA; CDR3 protein: CASSKALGDREAFF; CDR3 DNA: TGTGCCAGCAGCAAAGCGCTGGGGGACAGAGAAGCTTTCTTT
V gene: TRBV19; J gene: TRBJ1-2; D gene: NA; clone size: NA; CDR3 protein: CASSMGVSRHTPNYGYTF; CDR3 DNA: TGTGCCAGTAGTATGGGAGTGTCCCGACACACTCCTAACTATGGCTACACCTTC
V gene: TRBV5-1; J gene: TRBJ1-3; D gene: TRBD1; clone size: once; CDR3 protein: CASSWTGLDDNMGNTIYF; CDR3 DNA: TGCGCCAGCAGCTGGACAGGTCTAGACGATAATATGGGAAACACCATATATTTT
V gene: TRBV3-1/TRBV3-2; J gene: TRBJ2-7; D gene: TRBD1; clone size: NA; CDR3 protein: CASRLRDSQSYEQYF; CDR3 DNA: TGTGCCAGCAGGCTCCGGGACAGCCAATCCTACGAGCAGTACTTC
V gene: TRBV7-2; J gene: TRBJ1-5; D gene: TRBD1; clone size: NA; CDR3 protein: CASSLRVQGSNQPQHF; CDR3 DNA: TGTGCCAGCAGCTTACGGGTACAGGGGAGCAATCAGCCCCAGCATTTT
V gene: TRBV14; J gene: TRBJ1-6; D gene: NA; clone size: NA; CDR3 protein: CASSQVAFSYNSPLHF; CDR3 DNA: TGTGCCAGCAGCCAAGTAGCCTTTTCCTATAATTCACCCCTCCACTTT
V gene: TRBV18; J gene: TRBJ1-5; D gene: TRBD1; clone size: NA; CDR3 protein: CASSPSTGANQPQHF; CDR3 DNA: TGTGCCAGCTCACCCTCCACAGGGGCCAATCAGCCCCAGCATTTT